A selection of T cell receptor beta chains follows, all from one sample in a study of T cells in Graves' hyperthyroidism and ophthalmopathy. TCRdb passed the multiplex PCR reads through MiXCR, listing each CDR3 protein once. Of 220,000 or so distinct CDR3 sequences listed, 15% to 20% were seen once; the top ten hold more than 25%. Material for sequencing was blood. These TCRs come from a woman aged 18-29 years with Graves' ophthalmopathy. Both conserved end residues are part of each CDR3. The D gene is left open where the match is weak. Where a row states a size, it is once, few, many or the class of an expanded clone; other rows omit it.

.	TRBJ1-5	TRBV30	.	CAWSVEQGGNQPQHF	TGTGCCTGGAGTGTGGAACAGGGTGGCAATCAGCCCCAGCATTTT
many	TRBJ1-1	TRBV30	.	CAWTDIRAEAFF	TGTGCCTGGACAGACATACGGGCCGAAGCTTTCTTT
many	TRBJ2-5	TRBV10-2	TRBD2	CASSRNPLAGDETQYF	TGCGCCAGCAGTAGAAACCCGCTAGCGGGAGACGAGACCCAGTACTTC
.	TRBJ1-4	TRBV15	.	CATSRENWERGNEKLFF	TGTGCCACCAGCAGAGAGAACTGGGAGAGGGGTAATGAAAAACTGTTTTTT
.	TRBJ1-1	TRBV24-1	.	CATSGGTENTEAFF	TGTGCCACCAGTGGGGGGACGGAGAACACTGAAGCTTTCTTT
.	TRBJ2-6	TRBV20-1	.	CSARIQGANVLTF	TGCAGTGCTAGAATTCAGGGGGCCAACGTCCTGACTTTC
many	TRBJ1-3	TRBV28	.	CASSPWWREVSGNTIYF	TGTGCCAGCAGCCCCTGGTGGAGGGAAGTCTCTGGAAACACCATATATTTT
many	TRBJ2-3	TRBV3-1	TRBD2	CASSLIPSGSSPDTQYF	TGTGCCAGCAGCCTTATACCTAGCGGGAGTTCCCCAGATACGCAGTATTTT
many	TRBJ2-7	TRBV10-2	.	CASWSGGEYYEQYF	TGCGCCAGCTGGTCCGGTGGAGAATACTACGAGCAGTACTTC
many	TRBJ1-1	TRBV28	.	CASSLFGGLNTEAFF	TGTGCCAGCAGTTTATTTGGGGGCTTGAACACTGAAGCTTTCTTT
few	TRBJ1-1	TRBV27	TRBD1	CASRGGHNTEAFF	TGTGCCAGCCGAGGGGGCCATAACACTGAAGCTTTCTTT
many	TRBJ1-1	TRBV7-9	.	CASSLRGGGTEAFF	TGTGCCAGCAGCTTACGCGGAGGGGGCACTGAAGCTTTCTTT
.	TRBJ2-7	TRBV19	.	CASSIVGASYEQYF	TGTGCCAGTAGTATTGTCGGGGCCTCCTACGAGCAGTACTTC
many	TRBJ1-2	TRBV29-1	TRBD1	CSVENGQGRGYTF	TGCAGCGTTGAAAATGGACAGGGGAGAGGCTACACCTTC
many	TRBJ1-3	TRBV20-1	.	CSAMAGSGNTIYF	TGCAGTGCTATGGCGGGCTCTGGAAACACCATATATTTT
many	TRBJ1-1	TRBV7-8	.	CASSLARVGNTEAFF	TGTGCCAGCAGCTTAGCTCGCGTAGGGAACACTGAAGCTTTCTTT
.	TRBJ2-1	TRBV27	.	CASNGLLDEQFF	TGTGCCAGCAACGGGCTGTTGGATGAGCAGTTCTTC
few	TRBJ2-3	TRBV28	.	CASSLALEGQYF	TGTGCCAGCAGTTTGGCCCTGGAGGGGCAGTATTTT
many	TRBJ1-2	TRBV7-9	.	CASSLSMAVNYGYTF	TGTGCCAGCAGCTTATCCATGGCGGTTAACTATGGCTACACCTTC
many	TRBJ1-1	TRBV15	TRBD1	CATSDPGTENTEAFF	TGTGCCACCAGCGACCCCGGGACAGAGAACACTGAAGCTTTCTTT